The entry below gives a single T cell receptor (beta chain) sequence along with its context. Its antigen is unidentified. The data were obtained in a study of cytomegalovirus exposure and HLA in healthy donors. V lost 4 bases and J 2 bases, leaving 13 bases between the germline ends. Per the germline V gene, CDR1 is SGHNT and CDR2 is YYREEE (reference sequence). The CDR3 totals 15 residues. This PCR relied on a set of 60 Vbeta primers and 13 Jbeta primers. The method was immunoSEQ multiplex PCR; TCRdb's version includes in-frame clones alone and lacks a portion of them. This sample has tens of thousands of clones, with 65% to 85% found just once. General observations from the study: What TCR beta sequences reportedly achieved was accurate prediction of HLA-A and HLA-B alleles in most subjects.

The chain uses TRBV5-4 and TRBJ2-1; tentative D call: TRBD2 (5 bases). The sequence came from a man aged 25 to 40 in good health and CMV-seronegative. The specimen sequenced was PBMCs. CDR3 coding DNA: TGTGCCAGCAGCGTCCCGACTAACACCTACAATGAGCAGTTCTTC. This encodes CASSVPTNTYNEQFF.